What follows is one TCR beta chain and its context. Its target is unknown. Breast cancer patients provided tissue from their axillary draining lymph nodes. The CDR3 extends over 13 amino acids. V was cut by 3 bases and J by 7 bases, with 8 bases left in between. Germline V gene lookup returns CDR1 SGHRS and CDR2 YFSETQ. This specimen comes from a study of breast tumors, draining lymph nodes, adjacent tissues. Findings and caveats of the study: Findings are consistent with lymph node origin and intratumoral expansion of most tumor T cells. Tumor T cell lymph node origin was a supported hypothesis, not proven. Tumors had less TCR diversity than lymph nodes, more than nontumor tissue. Luminal-like breast cancer showed significantly greater tumor-nontumor repertoire similarity than basal-like breast cancer did.

TCRdb re-analysed the multiplex PCR reads in MiXCR, keeping a single row per CDR3 protein. The sample has under 250,000 distinct CDR3 sequences; roughly 30% are singletons. This chain links TRBV5-1 with TRBJ1-6, with D hard to call. Sequencing was carried out using axillary lymph node tissue. The sequence derives from a female donor with breast cancer. Some clones in this sample may be carry-over from other donors' samples. The CDR3 coding sequence is TGCGCCAGCAGCTATGGGAACAATTCACCCCTCCACTTT. It is translated as CASSYGNNSPLHF.